This is a list of T cell receptor beta chains from one sample in a study of shared T cell receptors in the human thymus. The repertoire was sequenced with immunoSEQ multiplex PCR; TCRdb's copy has only in-frame clones and lacks some. The sample lists some 660,000 clones; around 87% were seen once. This sample also appeared in a second study, on human thymus T cells.

The sample was thymocytes. The source of these receptors is a boy less than two years old with a congenital heart defect. The CDR3 runs from the conserved cysteine through the conserved F or W. D genes are given only for firm matches. Rows may omit the clone size; those that give it use once, few, many or a size class.

clone_size,j_call,cdr3_length,d_call,v_call,cdr3_aa,cdr3_nt
-,TRBJ2-1,18,TRBD2,TRBV18,CASSPSSYTGGKGDEQFF,TGTGCCAGCTCACCCTCAAGCTATACGGGGGGGAAGGGGGATGAGCAGTTCTTC
-,TRBJ1-1,17,-,TRBV5-8,CASSLAYGLPMNTEAFF,TGTGCCAGCAGCTTGGCCTATGGACTCCCTATGAACACTGAAGCTTTCTTT
-,TRBJ2-7,15,-,TRBV4-3,CASSQEAGADVEQYF,TGCGCCAGCAGCCAAGAGGCAGGGGCTGACGTCGAGCAGTACTTC
-,TRBJ2-7,16,-,TRBV25-1,CASSEYRGAATYEQYF,TGTGCCAGCAGTGAATACAGGGGGGCTGCAACCTACGAGCAGTACTTC
-,TRBJ2-3,17,TRBD2,TRBV4-3,CASSHLRGTSGRYTQYF,TGCGCCAGCAGCCATCTCCGGGGGACTAGCGGGAGGTATACGCAGTATTTT
few,TRBJ1-5,16,-,TRBV6-4,CASSDSIIGWRQPQHF,TGTGCCAGCAGTGACTCGATTATCGGATGGAGGCAGCCCCAGCATTTT
-,TRBJ2-5,14,-,TRBV10-2,CASSVVPPQGGQYF,TGCGCCAGCAGTGTTGTACCCCCCCAAGGGGGCCAGTACTTC
once,TRBJ1-5,15,TRBD1,TRBV18,CASSPWTGPNQPQHF,TGTGCCAGCTCACCCTGGACAGGACCCAATCAGCCCCAGCATTTT
-,TRBJ1-2,14,-,TRBV7-9,CASSPKDSGYGYTF,TGTGCCAGCAGCCCCAAGGACAGTGGCTATGGCTACACCTTC
-,TRBJ2-7,13,-,TRBV6-5,CASSFGPSYEQYF,TGTGCCAGCAGTTTCGGTCCCTCCTACGAGCAGTACTTC
-,TRBJ1-1,16,TRBD1,TRBV28,CASSFGRQGTDTEAFF,TGTGCCAGCAGTTTTGGTCGACAGGGGACGGACACTGAAGCTTTCTTT
-,TRBJ2-1,10,-,TRBV20-1,CSASNNEQFF,TGCAGTGCTTCCAACAATGAGCAGTTCTTC
-,TRBJ2-7,14,-,TRBV10-2,CASSEAGRSYEQYF,TGCGCCAGCAGTGAAGCCGGGAGAAGCTACGAGCAGTACTTC
-,TRBJ1-1,21,-,TRBV4-1,CASSQDIRRAAMKGWDTEAFF,TGCGCCAGCAGCCAAGATATTAGGCGGGCAGCTATGAAGGGTTGGGACACTGAAGCTTTCTTT
-,TRBJ2-7,15,TRBD1,TRBV11-2,CASSTRTGLAYEQYF,TGTGCCAGCAGCACCCGGACAGGGTTGGCCTACGAGCAGTACTTC
few,TRBJ2-3,15,-,TRBV21-1,CASSKDRGEADTQYF,TGTGCCAGCAGCAAAGACAGGGGAGAGGCAGATACGCAGTATTTT
-,TRBJ2-7,13,TRBD1,TRBV7-9,CASSQDRASEQYF,TGTGCCAGCAGCCAGGACAGGGCTAGCGAGCAGTACTTC
-,TRBJ2-6,16,TRBD1,TRBV15,CATSLQGISGANVLTF,TGTGCCACCAGCTTACAGGGGATCTCTGGGGCCAACGTCCTGACTTTC
-,TRBJ1-5,13,-,TRBV6-4,CASSCRYNQPQHF,TGTGCCAGCAGCTGCAGGTACAATCAGCCCCAGCATTTT
-,TRBJ1-5,13,-,TRBV27,CASSLSGGQPQHF,TGTGCCAGCAGTTTATCGGGGGGTCAGCCCCAGCATTTT
-,TRBJ1-2,14,TRBD1,TRBV25-1,CASSERTGVYGYTF,TGTGCCAGCAGTGAACGGACAGGGGTTTATGGCTACACCTTC
-,TRBJ2-1,15,-,TRBV10-3,CAISDRSASYNEQFF,TGTGCCATCAGTGATCGTAGCGCTTCCTACAATGAGCAGTTCTTC
once,TRBJ2-7,15,TRBD1,TRBV4-1,CASSRDLGTDYEQYF,TGCGCCAGCAGCCGAGACTTAGGGACAGACTACGAGCAGTACTTC